The next 2 T cell receptor beta chains were all read from a single sample in a study of blood T cell repertoires in COVID-19. Produced via immunoSEQ multiplex PCR; TCRdb's table is partial and in-frame only. The data show over 350,000 clones, 70% to 90% seen once. Material for sequencing was peripheral blood. The receptor source for this set is a woman in her 30s with active or convalescent COVID-19.

The chain employs TRBV11-2 and TRBJ2-2; TRBD2 aligns across 9 bases. Germline CDR1 is SGHAT and CDR2 is FQNNGV. The CDR3 spans 16 residues. Losses at the gene ends were 1 base for V and 5 bases for J; bases not matched to a gene: 5. CDR3 DNA: TGTGCCAGCAGCTTAGCCGCGGGGGGGCGAACCGGGGAGCTGTTTTTT. Its protein product is CASSLAAGGRTGELFF.

V usage is TRBV3-1 (or the pseudogene TRBV3-2) and J usage is TRBJ2-1; 11 nucleotides align to TRBD1. The CDR3 spans 15 residues. The V and J ends lost 1 base and 8 bases, in that order; junction bases with no gene match: 4. Germline CDR1 LGHDT, CDR2 YNNKEL (reference sequence). This chain's CDR3 is CASSQVGQGGYEQFF. CDR3 bases: TGTGCCAGCAGCCAAGTGGGACAGGGGGGCTATGAGCAGTTCTTC.